Below are 26 T cell receptor beta chains sequenced from a single sample in a study of cytomegalovirus exposure and HLA in healthy donors (dated by TCRdb to about 2017). Libraries were built with the immunoSEQ multiplex PCR assay. The multiplex PCR relied on a mix of 60 forward primers for TCR Vbeta segments and 13 reverse primers for TCR Jbeta segments. Not all clones reach the TCRdb copy of this immuneACCESS table, which keeps in-frame sequences only. Checked studies attribute under half of the gap to unresolved V genes and leave the rest unexplained. This sample is represented by approximately 100,000 clones; under 75% of them were singletons. Of the sample, 1.2% falls within the top ten clones. Sequencing was carried out using PBMCs. Source of these receptors: a female donor in good health and CMV-seronegative.

The V and J genes are TRBV29-1 and TRBJ2-7; 10 positions match TRBD1. Germline V CDR1 and CDR2: SQVTM, ANQGSEA. With 4 bases clipped from V and 5 bases from J, the junction kept 2 bases outside the gene matches. This CDR3 comprises 12 residues. The CDR3 spells CSVGQGAHEQYF. DNA of the CDR3: TGCAGCGTTGGACAGGGGGCCCACGAGCAGTACTTC.

This clone has just a few counts. The rearrangement links TRBV9 to TRBJ1-1; no reliable D call. This CDR3 has 12 amino acids. Deletions cut 0 bases from V and 7 bases from J, with 7 bases between. The germline V gene has CDR1 SGDLS and CDR2 YYNGEE. The CDR3 region is CASSVGRGEAFF. In DNA, the CDR3 is TGTGCCAGCAGCGTAGGGCGGGGTGAAGCTTTCTTT.

V usage is TRBV7-2 and J usage is TRBJ2-2; 11 nucleotides agree with TRBD2. The trim removed 6 bases at V and 12 bases at J, leaving 12 bases unmatched. The CDR3 has 15 amino acids. Germline V CDR1 and CDR2: SGHTA, FQGNSA. As DNA, the CDR3 is TGTGCCAGCAGGAACTTCGGGACTAGCGGAAGGAAGCTGTTTTTT. Its protein is CASRNFGTSGRKLFF.

V gene TRBV28 combines with J gene TRBJ2-7; 15 nucleotides match TRBD2. J gave up 6 bases and V 4 bases, and 4 bases lay outside the gene matches. The germline V gene has CDR1 MDHEN and CDR2 SYDVKM. There are 15 residues in the CDR3. The CDR3 DNA sequence: TGTGCCAGCAGTTCGGGACTAGCGGGAGGTGGCGAGCAGTACTTC. Translating gives CASSSGLAGGGEQYF.

The rearrangement links TRBV4-1 to TRBJ2-1; 7 positions agree with TRBD2. Trimming took 2 bases from V and 9 from J; bases not matched to a gene: 10. The CDR3 sequence is 15 residues long. Per germline, CDR1 MGHRA and CDR2 YSYEKL. The CDR3 is CASSQPDRGVFEQFF. CDR3 nucleotide sequence: TGCGCCAGCAGCCAACCCGACCGGGGGGTGTTTGAGCAGTTCTTC.

This clone has a single count. V usage is TRBV9 and J usage is TRBJ1-1; no reliable D call. Per germline, CDR1 SGDLS and CDR2 YYNGEE. CDR3 length: 12 residues. Trimming left V 4 bases short and J 2 bases short, with 6 bases between. CDR3 sequence reads: CASSRHNTEAFF. The DNA for the CDR3 is TGTGCCAGCAGCAGACACAACACTGAAGCTTTCTTT.

The J gene is TRBJ2-1, the V gene TRBV7-6; the match to TRBD2 covers 7 bases. The V segment lost 5 bases and the J segment 8 bases; nucleotides outside the gene matches: 15. Germline V CDR1 and CDR2: SGHVS, FNYEAQ. The CDR3 has 16 residues. The CDR3 region is CASSPPGREIVHEQFF. DNA of the CDR3: TGTGCCAGCAGCCCCCCCGGGCGGGAGATTGTCCATGAGCAGTTCTTC.

The CDR3 DNA is TGTGCCAGCAGCCCTAGACTAGTTGATGAAAAACTGTTTTTT. Translation: CASSPRLVDEKLFF. The rearrangement joins TRBV5-6 to TRBJ1-4; no reliable D call. Germline-derived CDR1 and CDR2 are SGHDT and YYEEEE. V was trimmed by 4 bases and J by 6 bases, leaving 13 bases between them. This CDR3 has 14 amino acids.

This sequence joins TRBV9 and TRBJ2-3, with 13 nucleotides matching TRBD2. This CDR3 spans 16 amino acids. With 4 bases clipped from V and 6 bases from J, the junction kept 8 bases outside the gene matches. Germline V CDR1 and CDR2: SGDLS, YYNGEE. CDR3 protein: CASSPRTSGSLDTQYF. In DNA form, the CDR3 reads TGTGCCAGCAGCCCCCGGACTAGCGGGAGCTTGGATACGCAGTATTTT.

There are a few counts of this clone. The rearrangement uses TRBV11-2 and TRBJ2-1; no firm D call. Trimming left V 0 bases short and J 4 bases short, with 4 bases between. CDR1 SGHAT and CDR2 FQNNGV come from the germline V gene. CDR3 length equals 13 residues. CDR3 residues: CASSLDSYNEQFF. The CDR3 region has the DNA TGTGCCAGCAGCTTAGATAGTTACAATGAGCAGTTCTTC.

V is TRBV5-1 and J is TRBJ1-1; 8 nucleotides align to TRBD1. In germline, CDR1 is SGHRS, CDR2 YFSETQ. The length of the CDR3 is 13 residues. The junction had 5 bases not matched to a gene; V was cut back by 7 bases and J by 3 bases. The CDR3 DNA is TGCGCCAGCGAGCAGGGGGCGGACACTGAAGCTTTCTTT. As protein: CASEQGADTEAFF.

There are a few counts of this clone. The rearrangement uses TRBV2 and TRBJ2-2, with D possibly matching TRBD2 (6 bases). This CDR3 has 14 amino acids. Per the germline V gene, CDR1 is SNHLY and CDR2 is FYNNEI. Between the trimmed V and J ends, which lost 6 bases and 0 bases, there was a span of 8 bases. In DNA form, the CDR3 reads TGTGCCAGCAGAGGGGACTCGAACACCGGGGAGCTGTTTTTT. It codes for CASRGDSNTGELFF.

The sample holds a few counts of this clone. The chain is built from TRBV10-2 and TRBJ2-7, with 8 bases matching TRBD1. Germline CDR1 reads WSHSY; CDR2 reads SAAADI. With V trimmed by 3 bases and J by 2 bases, 6 bases remained unmatched. The CDR3 consists of 15 residues. In DNA form, the CDR3 reads TGCGCCAGCAGTGATGGACAGGGTCGGACCTACGAGCAGTACTTC. Translation: CASSDGQGRTYEQYF.

The J gene is TRBJ2-7, the V gene TRBV25-1; TRBD1 matches 7 bases. This CDR3 has 14 amino acids. Trimming cost V 5 bases and J 1 base; bases outside gene matches: 5. Germline loops: CDR1 MGHDK, CDR2 SYGVNS. The chain's CDR3 is CASSLPGQSYEQYF. DNA of the CDR3: TGTGCCAGCAGTCTCCCGGGACAGTCCTACGAGCAGTACTTC.

CDR3 in amino acids: CASSMVGGGWSNQPQHF. CDR3 nucleotides: TGTGCCAGTAGTATGGTAGGGGGCGGTTGGAGCAATCAGCCCCAGCATTTT. This chain connects TRBV19 to TRBJ1-5; 7 nucleotides match TRBD1. This CDR3 is 17 amino acids long. CDR1 and CDR2 from the germline V gene are LNHDA and SQIVND (reference sequence). Trimming at V came to 3 bases and at J to 1 base, leaving 9 bases not matched to a gene.

This clone occurred once. The V gene is TRBV6-1, the J gene TRBJ2-7, with TRBD1 matching 8 bases. Germline assignment: CDR1 MNHNS and CDR2 SASEGT. V was pared by 10 bases and J by 2 bases, with 10 bases of the junction left unmatched. The CDR3 length is 14 residues. CDR3 nucleotides: TGTGCCACCCTCAGGACAGGGCCCACCTACGAGCAGTACTTC. Its translation is CATLRTGPTYEQYF.

CDR3 nucleotide sequence: TGTGCCAGCAGTGTACTAGCGGGAGTTTCAGATACGCAGTATTTT. As protein: CASSVLAGVSDTQYF. V is TRBV9 and J is TRBJ2-3; TRBD2 aligns across 11 bases. With V trimmed by 5 bases and J by 4 bases, 6 bases remained unmatched. The CDR3 has 15 residues. CDR1 and CDR2 from the germline V gene are SGDLS and YYNGEE.

CDR3 loop: CASTLGPSSYNEQFF. The CDR3 DNA follows: TGTGCCAGCACCTTGGGCCCGAGCTCCTACAATGAGCAGTTCTTC. This chain uses TRBV27 with TRBJ2-1; D unresolved. The CDR3 contains 15 residues. Deletions cut 7 bases from V and 0 bases from J, with 13 bases between. Per germline, CDR1 MNHEY and CDR2 SMNVEV (reference sequence).

The V call is TRBV6-1, the J call TRBJ1-3; D unclear. The CDR3 runs to 14 residues. V was cut by 9 bases and J by 0 bases, with 12 bases left in between. CDR1 is MNHNS and CDR2 is SASEGT in the germline V gene. CDR3 sequence: CASLQEPSGNTIYF. CDR3 coding DNA: TGTGCCAGTCTCCAGGAACCCTCTGGAAACACCATATATTTT.

The rearrangement uses TRBV7-2 and TRBJ1-5; maybe TRBD1 (5 bases). The CDR3 length is 13 residues. Trimming cost V 8 bases and J 8 bases, with 16 bases left between them. The germline V gene encodes CDR1 SGHTA and CDR2 FQGNSA. For the CDR3, the DNA is TGTGCCAGCGGCGTTCGGGGAGGGGAGCCCCAGCATTTT. This translates into CASGVRGGEPQHF.

The chain has TRBV10-3 and TRBJ2-7; 9 bases map to TRBD2. The CDR3 is 15 amino acids. The V and J ends lost 4 bases and 2 bases, in that order; junction bases with no gene match: 6. The germline V gene encodes CDR1 ENHRY and CDR2 SYGVKD. The CDR3 region has the DNA TGTGCCATCAGTGGGCAGACTAGCGGTACCTACGAGCAGTACTTC. Its translation: CAISGQTSGTYEQYF.

The gene calls are TRBV2 and TRBJ2-1, with 10 bases lining up with TRBD2. The CDR3 runs to 11 residues. Germline V gene data show CDR1 as SNHLY and CDR2 as FYNNEI. V shed 8 bases, J shed 15 bases, and the junction held 7 bases outside the gene matches. DNA for the CDR3: TGTGCCAGCTGGGCTAGCGGGGGACGGTTCTTC. This sequence encodes CASWASGGRFF.

The chain joins TRBV12-2 to TRBJ1-1. TRBV12-2 is shown as a pseudogene. The CDR3 runs 14 residues. The CDR3 loop is CASRPYSMNTEAFF. In nucleotides, the CDR3 is TGTGCAAGTCGCCCATATAGTATGAACACTGAAGCTTTCTTT.

The chain uses TRBV6-5 and TRBJ2-7, with no clear D. The CDR3 is made up of 15 amino acids. Germline assignment: CDR1 MNHEY and CDR2 SVGAGI. With 5 bases removed from V and 0 bases from J, the gap between germline ends came to 14 bases. In DNA, the CDR3 is TGTGCCAGCAGTCAGACTTCCCAGAGCTCCTACGAGCAGTACTTC. This encodes CASSQTSQSSYEQYF.

This clone has just one count. The chain employs TRBV5-1 and TRBJ2-7; perhaps TRBD1 as D (5 bases). The germline V gene encodes CDR1 SGHRS and CDR2 YFSETQ. V shed 2 bases and J shed 0 bases, with 9 bases lying between them. The CDR3 covers 14 residues. The CDR3 DNA reads TGCGCCAGCAGCTTCCAGGGCCTCTCCTACGAGCAGTACTTC. Its translation is CASSFQGLSYEQYF.

The chain carries TRBV7-8 and TRBJ2-6, with D unresolved. The CDR3 contains 15 residues. V gave up 5 bases and J gave up 2 bases, with 10 bases separating them. Germline lookup yields CDR1 SGHVS and CDR2 FQNEAQ. The DNA for the CDR3 is TGTGCCAGCAGCCTTTGGAGCACTGGGGCCAACGTCCTGACTTTC. Amino acid sequence: CASSLWSTGANVLTF.